This T cell receptor beta chain was recovered during a study of CDR3 diversity in severe acne. With 5 bases clipped from V and 7 bases from J, the junction kept 3 bases outside the gene matches. Per the germline V gene, CDR1 is MNHNS and CDR2 is SASEGT. CDR3 length: 13 amino acids. TCRdb recomputed calls from the PCR reads with MiXCR, one row per CDR3 protein. The data show approximately 84,000 distinct CDR3 sequences, with 45% to 65% seen just once and approximately 14% held by the top ten. This TCR came from a male donor in good health, without acne. The source material was blood. V is TRBV6-1 and J is TRBJ1-5; TRBD1 agrees at 9 bases. CDR3 coding DNA: TGTGCCAGCAGTTTACAGGGGGCGCAGCCCCAGCATTTT. The encoded protein is CASSLQGAQPQHF.